This TCR beta chain stems from a study of blood T cell repertoires in COVID-19. Under the authors' procedure: Estimates of nucleated cell counts were drawn from the amplification of reference gene primers. The protocol was immunoSEQ multiplex PCR, while the TCRdb copy is restricted to in-frame clones and leaves out a portion. The DNA gave D and trimming, while V, J and clone size come from that table. The sample contains around 80,000 clones, roughly nine tenths of which appear only once. The CDR3 covers 14 residues. V was pared by 1 base and J by 3 bases, with 9 bases between. Looked up from germline, CDR1 is SEHNR and CDR2 is FQNEAQ (reference sequence).

Material for sequencing was peripheral blood. The J gene is TRBJ1-2, the V gene TRBV7-9, with D unresolved. This TCR was recovered from a human donor in a cohort sampled during active COVID-19. CDR3 in DNA: TGTGCCAGCAGCTTAGTTGGAGAAGACTATGGCTACACCTTC. Translating gives CASSLVGEDYGYTF.